Each of the 27 T cell receptor beta chains below was sequenced from the same sample in a study of T cell repertoires in cytomegalovirus infection. TCRdb re-derived calls from the reads in MiXCR, one entry per CDR3 protein. Of around 750,000 distinct CDR3 sequences in the sample, 32% were seen once. Their recognized antigens are unknown. Material: cultured CD8+ T cells from PBMCs, obtained from culture after CMV antigen stimulation. Source of these receptors: a human donor in good health (CMV status not recorded). Some clones in this sample may be carry-over from other donors' samples.

The J gene is TRBJ2-3, the V gene TRBV3-1; D not resolved. Trimming pared 1 base from V and 0 bases from J, leaving 11 bases between. Germline values: CDR1 LGHDT, CDR2 YNNKEL (reference sequence). The CDR3 is made up of 16 amino acids. CDR3 sequence: CASSQGYRSSTDTQYF. DNA of the CDR3: TGTGCCAGCAGCCAAGGGTACCGGTCCAGCACAGATACGCAGTATTTT.

This clonotype was seen at least ten times. V and J are TRBV7-2 and TRBJ2-7; 7 bases fit TRBD2. V trimming: 5 bases; J trimming: 3 bases; junction bases outside the gene matches: 7. Germline CDR1 SGHTA, CDR2 FQGNSA. The CDR3 is made up of 14 amino acids. The CDR3 is CASSLPGRVYEQYF. As DNA, the CDR3 is TGTGCCAGCAGCCTCCCGGGGAGGGTCTACGAGCAGTACTTC.

This clonotype appeared many times. This chain's CDR3 is CASSLVGRSDGELFF. The CDR3 nucleotides are TGTGCCAGCAGCTTAGTGGGCAGGTCGGACGGGGAGCTGTTTTTT. The V gene is TRBV7-2, the J gene TRBJ2-2; no reliable D call. This CDR3 is built from 15 residues. Trimming cost V 1 base and J 7 bases, with 13 bases left between them. Germline V CDR1 and CDR2: SGHTA, FQGNSA.

In its sample, this clonotype was seen a few times. This rearrangement joins TRBV27 to TRBJ1-1; D is uncertain. Germline CDR1 and CDR2: MNHEY and SMNVEV (reference sequence). The ends were cut back, 9 bases at V and 0 bases at J, with 14 bases in the middle. The CDR3 totals 14 residues. Here the CDR3 reads CASKTPTMNTEAFF. CDR3 nucleotide sequence: TGTGCCAGTAAGACACCTACCATGAACACTGAAGCTTTCTTT.

This clonotype was detected a few times. The V call is TRBV6-5, the J call TRBJ2-2; 7 bases are a match to TRBD1. CDR1 and CDR2 (germline): MNHEY, SVGAGI. This CDR3 spans 14 amino acids. The V gene end was trimmed by 5 bases and the J gene end by 3 bases; junction bases not matched to a gene: 3. CDR3 in DNA: TGTGCCAGCAGTCGGGGACAGTACACCGGGGAGCTGTTTTTT. It is translated as CASSRGQYTGELFF.

The chain has TRBV28 and TRBJ2-7, with 8 bases identical to TRBD1. CDR1 and CDR2 from the germline V gene are MDHEN and SYDVKM. Losses at the gene ends were 4 bases for V and 5 bases for J; bases not matched to a gene: 7. The CDR3 extends over 14 amino acids. The CDR3: CASSSTGDRHEQYV. In DNA, the CDR3 is TGTGCCAGCAGTTCGACAGGGGACAGACACGAGCAGTACGTC.

The chain couples TRBV28 to TRBJ2-1, with 10 bases aligning to TRBD2. The CDR3 consists of 16 residues. CDR1 and CDR2 from the germline V gene are MDHEN and SYDVKM. V shed 5 bases, J shed 8 bases, and the junction held 12 bases outside the gene matches. The CDR3 sequence is CASSPSAGGPSDEQFF. For the CDR3, the DNA is TGTGCCAGCAGTCCTTCAGCGGGGGGGCCTTCTGATGAGCAGTTCTTC.

This clonotype was found many times. The chain couples TRBV7-8 to TRBJ2-4, with D perhaps TRBD1 or TRBD2 (5 bases each). Per the germline V gene, CDR1 is SGHVS and CDR2 is FQNEAQ. V gave up 6 bases and J gave up 5 bases, with 8 bases separating them. This CDR3 is built from 12 residues. The CDR3 protein is CASSPGQNIQYF. The CDR3 DNA reads as TGTGCCAGCAGTCCGGGGCAAAACATTCAGTACTTC.

Details on this clonotype: The conserved final phenylalanine or tryptophan is absent from the CDR3, which likely points to a read error. It is unclear where the CDR3 begins or ends on the DNA, so no DNA is shown, and the CDR3 is as TCRdb lists it. The rearrangement joins TRBV12-5 to TRBJ1-1. Germline lookup yields CDR1 LGHNT and CDR2 FRNRAP. The length of the CDR3 is 14 amino acids, counting both ends. The CDR3 loop is CASGLPSIDPLASI.

The chain has TRBV5-1 and TRBJ2-1; D call uncertain. CDR3 size: 16 residues. The V gene's germline CDR1 is SGHRS and CDR2 YFSETQ. Trimming removed 2 bases from V and 0 bases from J, with 12 bases in between. The CDR3: CASSFLAGSSYNEQFF. The DNA for the CDR3 is TGCGCCAGCAGCTTTCTCGCCGGAAGCTCCTACAATGAGCAGTTCTTC. Variable domain in full (rest from reference TRBV5-1 and TRBJ2-1): KAGVTQTPRYLIKTRGQQVTLSCSPISGHRSVSWYQQTPGQGLQFLFEYFSETQRNKGNFPGRFSGRQFSNSRSEMNVSTLELGDSALYLCASSFLAGSSYNEQFFGPGTRLTVL.

The V and J genes are TRBV27 and TRBJ1-5; 8 positions match TRBD1. CDR1 is MNHEY, CDR2 SMNVEV, per germline (reference sequence). The CDR3 runs to 16 residues. J gave up 5 bases and V 6 bases, and 12 bases lay outside the gene matches. Here the CDR3 DNA reads TGTGCCAGCAGACCACCGGGACAGGATTTTTATCAGCCCCAGCATTTT. Amino acids: CASRPPGQDFYQPQHF.

Remarks on this clonotype: This may stem from a read error, because a much larger clone lies one nucleotide away. Because the CDR3's place on the DNA is in doubt, the DNA is left out and the CDR3 is given as listed by TCRdb. This chain joins TRBV7-2 and TRBJ2-1; TRBD1, the D gene given by the table, was not confirmed from the DNA. Per the germline V gene, CDR1 is SGHTA and CDR2 is FQGNSA. The CDR3 numbers 17 amino acids, ends counted. The CDR3 here is CASSFGRGAGFYNEEFF.

The CDR3 reads CASSTLPGDTGELFF. CDR3 DNA: TGTGCCAGCAGCACCCTCCCAGGGGACACCGGGGAGCTGTTTTTT. This chain uses TRBV6-5 with TRBJ2-2, with D possibly TRBD1 on 6 matching bases. Germline CDR1 MNHEY, CDR2 SVGAGI. Trimming shortened V by 6 bases and J by 3 bases, and 14 bases separated the two germline ends. There are 15 residues in the CDR3.

V is TRBV7-9 and J is TRBJ2-2; the match to TRBD2 covers 7 bases. The CDR3 spans 16 residues. The trim removed 5 bases at V and 4 bases at J, leaving 10 bases unmatched. Germline V gene lookup returns CDR1 SEHNR and CDR2 FQNEAQ (reference sequence). The CDR3 region has the DNA TGTGCCAGCAGCCCCTCTGGCGGGGGTCCCACCGGGGAGCTGTTTTTT. Translation gives CASSPSGGGPTGELFF.

CDR3 DNA: TGTGCCAGCAGTTTATTCCGGGCAGGGCAGATGGAGACCCAGTACTTC. This gives the protein CASSLFRAGQMETQYF. This chain joins TRBV28 and TRBJ2-5; D perhaps matches TRBD1 (5 bases). V shed 1 base and J shed 5 bases, with 17 bases lying between them. The CDR3 loop spans 16 amino acids. CDR1 MDHEN and CDR2 SYDVKM come from the germline V gene. Full variable domain (rest looked up from reference TRBV28 and TRBJ2-5): DVKVTQSSRYLVKRTGEKVFLECVQDMDHENMFWYRQDPGLGLRLIYFSYDVKMKEKGDIPEGYSVSREKKERFSLILESASTNQTSMYLCASSLFRAGQMETQYFGPGTRLLVL.

This clonotype appeared many times. The chain links TRBV7-2 to TRBJ2-2; TRBD2 is a possible D gene (6 bases). This CDR3 spans 13 amino acids. The germline V gene encodes CDR1 SGHTA and CDR2 FQGNSA. Trimming pared 2 bases from V and 7 bases from J, leaving 8 bases between. As DNA, the CDR3 is TGTGCCAGCAGCTTACGGGAGAACGGGGAGCTGTTTTTT. This gives the protein CASSLRENGELFF. The whole variable domain, filled in from reference TRBV7-2 and TRBJ2-2, reads GAGVSQSPSNKVTEKGKDVELRCDPISGHTALYWYRQSLGQGLEFLIYFQGNSAPDKSGLPSDRFSAERTGGSVSTLTIQRTQQEDSAVYLCASSLRENGELFFGEGSRLTVL.

This clonotype occurred a few times. V and J are TRBV18 and TRBJ1-5; D not certain. This CDR3 comprises 15 residues. The germline CDR1 and CDR2 sequences are KGHSH and LQKENI. V gave up 2 bases and J gave up 5 bases, with 13 bases separating them. The CDR3, as DNA: TGTGCCAGCTCACCAAAGTTGGGTCGAGATCAGCCCCAGCATTTT. Its protein product is CASSPKLGRDQPQHF.

This sequence joins TRBV19 and TRBJ2-1, with TRBD1 matching over 7 bases. The CDR3 has 15 residues. Germline CDR1 LNHDA, CDR2 SQIVND (reference sequence). Trimming took 5 bases from V and 4 from J; bases not matched to a gene: 8. The CDR3 DNA reads as TGTGCCAGTAGTGAACAGGGGCCTGGATACAATGAGCAGTTCTTC. This encodes CASSEQGPGYNEQFF.

J is TRBJ2-1 and V is TRBV11-2; 7 nucleotides align to TRBD2. The J segment lost 9 bases and the V segment lost 5 bases, leaving 7 bases of the junction unmatched. This CDR3 has 13 residues. The germline CDR1 and CDR2 sequences are SGHAT and FQNNGV. The CDR3 coding sequence is TGTGCCAGCAGCGTCGAGGGGAGGGCTGAGCAGTTCTTC. This translates into CASSVEGRAEQFF.

The DNA for the CDR3 is TGTGCCAGTAGTGCCCAGGTTTCCCTCTCCTACGAGCAGTACTTC. Protein sequence: CASSAQVSLSYEQYF. V gene TRBV19 combines with J gene TRBJ2-7; D not certain. Looked up from germline, CDR1 is LNHDA and CDR2 is SQIVND (reference sequence). Trimming left V 5 bases short and J 0 bases short, with 14 bases between. This CDR3 is 15 amino acids long.

This chain uses TRBV6-2 or TRBV6-3 with TRBJ2-5, with D tentatively TRBD1 or TRBD2 (5 bases each). From germline, CDR1 is MNHEY and CDR2 SVGEGT. Trimming cost V 8 bases and J 2 bases, with 9 bases left between them. This CDR3 spans 12 amino acids. CDR3 region: CASWGRQETQYF. DNA for the CDR3: TGTGCCAGCTGGGGGAGACAAGAGACCCAGTACTTC.

This clonotype has just a few counts. This chain connects TRBV20-1 to TRBJ1-5; 7 nucleotides match TRBD1. Per the germline V gene, CDR1 is DFQATT and CDR2 is SNEGSKA (reference sequence). The ends lost 3 bases at V and 0 bases at J; junction bases unmatched: 8. CDR3 length: 16 amino acids. The CDR3 reads CSASRGQIYSNQPQHF. The CDR3, as DNA: TGCAGTGCTAGCAGGGGACAGATCTATAGCAATCAGCCCCAGCATTTT.

This clonotype was detected a few times. The V gene is TRBV7-9, the J gene TRBJ1-2; 9 bases line up with TRBD1. Looked up from germline, CDR1 is SEHNR and CDR2 is FQNEAQ (reference sequence). The length of the CDR3 is 17 residues. J lost 3 bases, V lost 6 bases, and 14 bases had no gene match. The CDR3: CASSYPGQGAFDYGYTF. CDR3 DNA sequence: TGTGCCAGCAGTTATCCGGGACAGGGCGCTTTTGACTATGGCTACACCTTC.

The gene calls are TRBV15 and TRBJ2-1; D not resolved. The CDR3 spans 16 residues. CDR1 LNHNV and CDR2 YYDKDF come from the germline V gene (reference sequence). V shed 1 base and J shed 3 bases, with 13 bases lying between them. The CDR3 loop is CATSRAQARDYNEQFF. CDR3 bases: TGTGCCACCAGCAGAGCTCAGGCCAGAGACTACAATGAGCAGTTCTTC.

The J gene is TRBJ1-2, the V gene TRBV28; unclear D gene. This CDR3 region has 11 residues. CDR1 is MDHEN, CDR2 SYDVKM, per germline. The V end was cut by 5 bases, the J end by 8 bases, with 9 bases between. The CDR3 loop reads CASSPSRGYTF. DNA for the CDR3: TGTGCCAGCAGTCCCTCGAGGGGCTACACCTTC.

This clonotype was observed a few times. The chain combines TRBV4-1 with TRBJ2-7; 7 positions agree with TRBD1. The CDR3 loop spans 13 amino acids. The J segment lost 7 bases and the V segment lost 4 bases, leaving 7 bases of the junction unmatched. Per the germline V gene, CDR1 is MGHRA and CDR2 is YSYEKL. The CDR3 DNA sequence: TGCGCCAGCAGCCTTCGGGACAGAGGGGAGCAGTACGTC. Encoded protein: CASSLRDRGEQYV.

A few counts support this clonotype. The chain couples TRBV7-6 to TRBJ2-1; D perhaps matches TRBD1 (6 bases). V lost 1 base and J lost 12, with 19 bases in between. Germline V lookup: CDR1 SGHVS, CDR2 FNYEAQ. The CDR3 has 15 amino acids. DNA for the CDR3: TGTGCCAGCAGCTTAGGTGGGGGCCCCCTTATGTGGCAGTTCTTC. This encodes CASSLGGGPLMWQFF.